The present T cell receptor (beta chain) was sequenced within a study of long-term antiretroviral therapy in people with HIV. This clone was detected once. They ran version v3.0 of the immunoSEQ assay at survey level. Profiled with immunoSEQ multiplex PCR; TCRdb holds only in-frame clones, not every one. The profile shows 25,000 to 35,000 clones, about 93% of them singletons. The CDR3 runs 15 residues. The germline gives CDR1 MNHNS, CDR2 SASEGT. Trimming shortened V by 6 bases and J by 1 base, and 10 bases separated the two germline ends. The TCR comes from a middle-aged woman with HIV. V and J are TRBV6-1 and TRBJ1-6, with D uncertain. The sample consisted of unsorted PBMCs, taken less than 6.8 years after starting antiretroviral therapy. The CDR3 is CASRSKNSYNSPLHF. The CDR3 nucleotides read TGTGCCAGCAGAAGCAAGAATTCCTATAATTCACCCCTCCACTTT.